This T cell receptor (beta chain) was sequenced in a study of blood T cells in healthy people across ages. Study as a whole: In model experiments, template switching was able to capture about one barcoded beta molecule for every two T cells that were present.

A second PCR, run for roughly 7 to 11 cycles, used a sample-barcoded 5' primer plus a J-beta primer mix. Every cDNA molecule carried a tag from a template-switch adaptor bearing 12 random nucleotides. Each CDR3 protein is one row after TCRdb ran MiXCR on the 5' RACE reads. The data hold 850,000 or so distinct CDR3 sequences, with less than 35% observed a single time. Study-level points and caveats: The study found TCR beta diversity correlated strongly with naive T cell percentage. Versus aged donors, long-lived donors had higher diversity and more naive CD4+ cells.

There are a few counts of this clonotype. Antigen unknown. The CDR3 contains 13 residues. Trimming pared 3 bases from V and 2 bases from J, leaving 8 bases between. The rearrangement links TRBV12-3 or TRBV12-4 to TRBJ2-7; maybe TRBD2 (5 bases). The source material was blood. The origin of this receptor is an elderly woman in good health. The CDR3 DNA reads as TGTGCCAGCAGTTTCCAGGAGGCCTACGAGCAGTACTTC. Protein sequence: CASSFQEAYEQYF.